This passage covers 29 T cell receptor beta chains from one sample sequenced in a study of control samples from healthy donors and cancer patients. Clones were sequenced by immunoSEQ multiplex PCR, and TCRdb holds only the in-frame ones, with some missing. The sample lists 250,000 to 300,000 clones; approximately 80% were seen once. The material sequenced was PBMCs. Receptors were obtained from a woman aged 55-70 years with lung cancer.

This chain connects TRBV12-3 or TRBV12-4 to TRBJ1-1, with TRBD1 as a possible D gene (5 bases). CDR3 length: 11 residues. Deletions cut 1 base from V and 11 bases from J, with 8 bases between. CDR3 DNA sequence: TGTGCCAGCAGTTTAGAGGGGTGGGCTTTCTTT. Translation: CASSLEGWAFF.

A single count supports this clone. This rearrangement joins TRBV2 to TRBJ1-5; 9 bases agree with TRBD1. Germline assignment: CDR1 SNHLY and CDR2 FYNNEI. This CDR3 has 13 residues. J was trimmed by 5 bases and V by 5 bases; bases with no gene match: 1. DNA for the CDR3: TGTGCCAGCAGTAGGACAGGGGATCAGCCCCAGCATTTT. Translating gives CASSRTGDQPQHF.

The CDR3 sequence: CASSEAGRGAGNTIYF. In DNA, the CDR3 is TGTGCCAGCAGTGAAGCGGGGCGGGGAGCTGGAAACACCATATATTTT. The rearrangement uses TRBV6-1 and TRBJ1-3, with D tentatively TRBD1 (5 bases). The CDR3 runs to 16 residues. V gave up 0 bases and J gave up 2 bases, with 11 bases separating them. From germline, CDR1 is MNHNS and CDR2 SASEGT.

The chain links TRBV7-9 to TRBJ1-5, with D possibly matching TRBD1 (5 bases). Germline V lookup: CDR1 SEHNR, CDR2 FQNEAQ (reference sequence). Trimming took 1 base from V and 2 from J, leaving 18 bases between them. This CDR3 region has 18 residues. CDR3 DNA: TGTGCCAGCAGCTTAGGCAGGGAGTGGGCCGGAGGCAATCAGCCCCAGCATTTT. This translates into CASSLGREWAGGNQPQHF.

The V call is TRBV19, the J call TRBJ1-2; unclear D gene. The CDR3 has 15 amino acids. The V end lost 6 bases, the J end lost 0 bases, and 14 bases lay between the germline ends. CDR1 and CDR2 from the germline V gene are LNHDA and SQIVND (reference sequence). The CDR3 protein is CASRNPGDSNYGYTF. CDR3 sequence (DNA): TGTGCCAGTAGAAACCCGGGAGATTCTAACTATGGCTACACCTTC.

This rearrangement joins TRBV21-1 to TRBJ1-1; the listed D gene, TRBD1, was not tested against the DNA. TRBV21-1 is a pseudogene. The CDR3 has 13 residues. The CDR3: CASQGQGDTEAFF. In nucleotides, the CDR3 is TGTGCCAGCCAGGGGCAGGGAGACACTGAAGCTTTCTTT.

The CDR3 coding sequence is TGTGCCAGCAGGATGGGGACAGGGAGAGGAAACACTGAAGCTTTCTTT. Encoded protein: CASRMGTGRGNTEAFF. This chain joins TRBV2 and TRBJ1-1; 9 nucleotides line up with TRBD1. This CDR3 contains 16 residues. Trimming cost V 6 bases and J 2 bases; bases outside gene matches: 10. Germline lookup yields CDR1 SNHLY and CDR2 FYNNEI.

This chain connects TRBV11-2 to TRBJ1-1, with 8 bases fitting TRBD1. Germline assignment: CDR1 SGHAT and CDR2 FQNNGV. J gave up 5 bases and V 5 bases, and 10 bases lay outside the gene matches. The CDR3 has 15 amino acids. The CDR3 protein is CASSPTGGLRTEAFF. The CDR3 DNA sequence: TGTGCCAGCAGCCCCACAGGGGGGCTAAGGACTGAAGCTTTCTTT.

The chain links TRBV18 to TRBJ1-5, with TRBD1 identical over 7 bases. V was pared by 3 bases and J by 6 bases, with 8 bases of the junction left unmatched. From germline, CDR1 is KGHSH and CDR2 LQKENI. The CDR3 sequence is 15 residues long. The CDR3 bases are TGTGCCAGCTCACCCGACAGGGCGAAGGGTCAGCCCCAGCATTTT. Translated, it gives CASSPDRAKGQPQHF.

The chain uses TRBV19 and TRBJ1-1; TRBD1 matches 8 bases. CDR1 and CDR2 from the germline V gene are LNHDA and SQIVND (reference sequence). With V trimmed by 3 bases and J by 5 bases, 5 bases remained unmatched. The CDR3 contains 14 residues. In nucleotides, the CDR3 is TGTGCCAGTAGTATTGGACAGGGTTGGACTGAAGCTTTCTTT. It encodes CASSIGQGWTEAFF.

Here the CDR3 DNA reads TGTGCCAGCTCACCTACTACCGAACAGGGACCTGACTATGGCTACACCTTC. Translation: CASSPTTEQGPDYGYTF. The chain employs TRBV18 and TRBJ1-2, with D tentatively TRBD1 (6 bases). With 3 bases removed from V and 3 bases from J, the gap between germline ends came to 20 bases. Germline V gene lookup returns CDR1 KGHSH and CDR2 LQKENI. The CDR3 loop spans 17 amino acids.

The CDR3 protein is CASSLKDEQYF. DNA for the CDR3: TGTGCCAGCAGCCTTAAGGACGAGCAGTACTTC. The rearrangement joins TRBV3-1 (or the pseudogene TRBV3-2) to TRBJ2-7; D remains unclear. This CDR3 has 11 amino acids. Trimming left V 4 bases short and J 5 bases short, with 6 bases between. Germline values: CDR1 LGHDT, CDR2 YNNKEL (reference sequence).

As DNA, the CDR3 is TGTGCCAGCACTCCCTTGGGAGCCATTGAAGCTTTCTTT. The encoded protein is CASTPLGAIEAFF. J is TRBJ1-1 and V is TRBV27; D is ambiguous. Trimming stripped 7 bases from V and 7 bases from J, with 16 bases between. The germline V gene encodes CDR1 MNHEY and CDR2 SMNVEV (reference sequence). There are 13 residues in the CDR3.

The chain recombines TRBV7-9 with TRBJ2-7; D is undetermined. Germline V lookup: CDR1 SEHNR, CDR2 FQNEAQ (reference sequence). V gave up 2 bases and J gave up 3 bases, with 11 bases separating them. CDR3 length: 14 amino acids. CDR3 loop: CASSLSASNYEQYF. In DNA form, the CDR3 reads TGTGCCAGCAGCTTATCGGCAAGCAACTACGAGCAGTACTTC.

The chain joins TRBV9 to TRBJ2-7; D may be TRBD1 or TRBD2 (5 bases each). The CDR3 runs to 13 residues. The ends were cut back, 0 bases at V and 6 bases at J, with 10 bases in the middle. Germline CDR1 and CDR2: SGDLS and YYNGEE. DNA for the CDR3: TGTGCCAGCAGCGTAGGGGGACCCGGCGAGCAGTACTTC. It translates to CASSVGGPGEQYF.

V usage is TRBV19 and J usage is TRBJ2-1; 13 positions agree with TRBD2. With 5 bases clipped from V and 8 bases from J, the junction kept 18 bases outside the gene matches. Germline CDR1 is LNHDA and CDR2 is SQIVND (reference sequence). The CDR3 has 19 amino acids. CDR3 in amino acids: CASSRDAARGLAGQDEQFF. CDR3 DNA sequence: TGTGCCAGTAGTCGGGACGCCGCTAGGGGACTAGCGGGACAGGATGAGCAGTTCTTC.

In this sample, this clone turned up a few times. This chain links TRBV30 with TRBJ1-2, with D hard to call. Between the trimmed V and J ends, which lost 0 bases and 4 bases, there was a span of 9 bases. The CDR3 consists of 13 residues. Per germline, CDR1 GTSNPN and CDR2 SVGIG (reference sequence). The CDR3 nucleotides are TGTGCCTGGAGTGTATCGGGCAGCTATGGCTACACCTTC. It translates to CAWSVSGSYGYTF. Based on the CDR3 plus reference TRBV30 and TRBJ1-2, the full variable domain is SQTIHQWPATLVQPVGSPLSLECTVEGTSNPNLYWYRQAAGRGLQLLFYSVGIGQISSEVPQNLSASRPQDRQFILSSKKLLLSDSGFYLCAWSVSGSYGYTFGSGTRLTVV.

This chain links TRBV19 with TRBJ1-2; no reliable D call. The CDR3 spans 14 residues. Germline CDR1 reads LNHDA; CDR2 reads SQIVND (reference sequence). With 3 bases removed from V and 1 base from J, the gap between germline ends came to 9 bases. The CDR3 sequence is CASSMGVNNYGYTF. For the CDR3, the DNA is TGTGCCAGTAGTATGGGAGTGAATAACTATGGCTACACCTTC.

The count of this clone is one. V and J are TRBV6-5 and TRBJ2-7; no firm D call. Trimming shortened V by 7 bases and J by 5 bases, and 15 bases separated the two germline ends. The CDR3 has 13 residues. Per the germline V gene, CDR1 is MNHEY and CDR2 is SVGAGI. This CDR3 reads CASKLTRTHEQYF. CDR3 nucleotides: TGTGCCAGCAAATTGACACGGACGCACGAGCAGTACTTC.

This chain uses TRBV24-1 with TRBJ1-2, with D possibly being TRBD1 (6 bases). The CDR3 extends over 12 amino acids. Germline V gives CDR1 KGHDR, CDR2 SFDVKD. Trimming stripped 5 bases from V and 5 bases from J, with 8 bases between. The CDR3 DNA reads TGTGCCACCAGTGCTGGACAGTATGGCTACACCTTC. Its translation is CATSAGQYGYTF.

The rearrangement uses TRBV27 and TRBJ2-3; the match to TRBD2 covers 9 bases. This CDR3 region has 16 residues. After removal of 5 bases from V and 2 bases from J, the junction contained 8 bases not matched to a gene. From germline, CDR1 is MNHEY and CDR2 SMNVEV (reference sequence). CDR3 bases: TGTGCCAGCAGTACCCAGCGGGGGGCCTCCACAGATACGCAGTATTTT. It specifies CASSTQRGASTDTQYF.

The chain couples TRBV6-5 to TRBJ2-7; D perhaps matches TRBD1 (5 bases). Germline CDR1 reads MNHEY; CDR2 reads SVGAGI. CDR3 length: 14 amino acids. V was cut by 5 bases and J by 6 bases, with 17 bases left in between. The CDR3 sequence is CASSQTSGRSEQYF. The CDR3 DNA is TGTGCCAGCAGTCAGACGTCAGGGCGGTCCGAGCAGTACTTC.

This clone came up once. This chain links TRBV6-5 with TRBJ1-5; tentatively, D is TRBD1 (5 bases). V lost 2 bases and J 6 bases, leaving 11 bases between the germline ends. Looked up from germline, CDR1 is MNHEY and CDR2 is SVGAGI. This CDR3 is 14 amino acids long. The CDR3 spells CASSYRQGGQPQHF. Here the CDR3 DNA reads TGTGCCAGCAGTTACAGGCAGGGTGGTCAGCCCCAGCATTTT.

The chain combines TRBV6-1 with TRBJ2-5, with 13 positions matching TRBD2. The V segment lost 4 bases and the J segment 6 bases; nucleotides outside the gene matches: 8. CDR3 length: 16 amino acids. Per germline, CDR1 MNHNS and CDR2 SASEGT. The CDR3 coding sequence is TGTGCCAGCAGTGCCGCCGGGACTAGCGGGACTAAGACCCAGTACTTC. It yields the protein CASSAAGTSGTKTQYF.

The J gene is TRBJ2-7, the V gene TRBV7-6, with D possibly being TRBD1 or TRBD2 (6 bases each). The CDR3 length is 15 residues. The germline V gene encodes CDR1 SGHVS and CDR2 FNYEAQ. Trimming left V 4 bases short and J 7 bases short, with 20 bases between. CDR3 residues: CASSSLRGGPWEQYF. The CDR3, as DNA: TGTGCCAGCAGCTCCCTGAGAGGGGGGCCCTGGGAGCAGTACTTC.

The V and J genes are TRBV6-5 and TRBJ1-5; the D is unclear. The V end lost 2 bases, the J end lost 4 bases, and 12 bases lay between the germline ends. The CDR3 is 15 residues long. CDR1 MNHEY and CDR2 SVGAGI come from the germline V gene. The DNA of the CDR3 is TGTGCCAGCAGTTACGGGCCAGGCCCTAATCAGCCCCAGCATTTT. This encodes CASSYGPGPNQPQHF.

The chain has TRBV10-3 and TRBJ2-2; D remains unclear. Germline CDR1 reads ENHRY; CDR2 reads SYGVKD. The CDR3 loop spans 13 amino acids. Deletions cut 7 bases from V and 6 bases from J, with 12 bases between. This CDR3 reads CAIKLGSSGELFF. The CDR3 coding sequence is TGTGCCATCAAGCTGGGGTCGTCCGGGGAGCTGTTTTTT.

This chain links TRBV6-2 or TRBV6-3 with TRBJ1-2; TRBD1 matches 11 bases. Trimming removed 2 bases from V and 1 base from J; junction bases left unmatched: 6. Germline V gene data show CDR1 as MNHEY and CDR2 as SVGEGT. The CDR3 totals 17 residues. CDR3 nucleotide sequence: TGTGCCAGCAGTTACGGGTTCGGGACAGGGGGTAACTATGGCTACACCTTC. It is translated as CASSYGFGTGGNYGYTF.

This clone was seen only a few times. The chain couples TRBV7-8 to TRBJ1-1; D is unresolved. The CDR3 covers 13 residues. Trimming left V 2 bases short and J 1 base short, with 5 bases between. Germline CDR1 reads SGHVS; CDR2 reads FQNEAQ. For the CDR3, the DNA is TGTGCCAGCAGCTTAATGCAGAACACTGAAGCTTTCTTT. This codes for CASSLMQNTEAFF.